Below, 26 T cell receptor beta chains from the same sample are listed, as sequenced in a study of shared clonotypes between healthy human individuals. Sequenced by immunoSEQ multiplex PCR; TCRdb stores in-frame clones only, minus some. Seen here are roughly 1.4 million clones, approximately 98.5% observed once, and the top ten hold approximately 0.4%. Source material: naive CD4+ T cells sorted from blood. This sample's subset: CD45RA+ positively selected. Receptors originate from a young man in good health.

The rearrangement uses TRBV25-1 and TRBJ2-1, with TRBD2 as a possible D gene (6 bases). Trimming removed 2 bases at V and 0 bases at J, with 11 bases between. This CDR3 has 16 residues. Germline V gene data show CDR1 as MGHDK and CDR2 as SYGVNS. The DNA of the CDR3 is TGTGCCAGCAGTGAAGGGAGGCCCCTCTCCTACAATGAGCAGTTCTTC. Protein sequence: CASSEGRPLSYNEQFF.

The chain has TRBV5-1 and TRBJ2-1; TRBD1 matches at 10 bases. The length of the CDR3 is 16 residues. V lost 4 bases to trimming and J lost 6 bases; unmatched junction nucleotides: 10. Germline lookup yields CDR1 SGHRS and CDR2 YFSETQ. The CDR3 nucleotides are TGCGCCAGCAGCCGCCCGACAGGGGGCTCTTTCAATGAGCAGTTCTTC. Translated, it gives CASSRPTGGSFNEQFF.

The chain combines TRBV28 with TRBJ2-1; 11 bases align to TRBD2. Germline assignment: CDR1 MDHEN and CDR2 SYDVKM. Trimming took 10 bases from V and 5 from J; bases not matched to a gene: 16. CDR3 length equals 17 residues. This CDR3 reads CATNKVIAGGSHNEQFF. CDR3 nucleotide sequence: TGTGCCACCAATAAAGTAATAGCGGGAGGGAGTCACAATGAGCAGTTCTTC.

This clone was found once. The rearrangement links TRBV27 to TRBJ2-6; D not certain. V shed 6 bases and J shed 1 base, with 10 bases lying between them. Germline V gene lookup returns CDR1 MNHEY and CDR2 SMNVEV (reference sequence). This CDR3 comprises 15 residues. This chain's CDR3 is CASSRRSSGANVLTF. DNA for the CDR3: TGTGCCAGCAGCAGAAGGTCATCTGGGGCCAACGTCCTGACTTTC.

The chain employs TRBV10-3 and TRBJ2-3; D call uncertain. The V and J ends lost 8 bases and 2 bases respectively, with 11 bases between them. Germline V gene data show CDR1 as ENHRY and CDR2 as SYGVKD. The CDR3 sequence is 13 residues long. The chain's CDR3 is CAIQLGFTDTQYF. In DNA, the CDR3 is TGTGCCATCCAGTTGGGTTTCACAGATACGCAGTATTTT.

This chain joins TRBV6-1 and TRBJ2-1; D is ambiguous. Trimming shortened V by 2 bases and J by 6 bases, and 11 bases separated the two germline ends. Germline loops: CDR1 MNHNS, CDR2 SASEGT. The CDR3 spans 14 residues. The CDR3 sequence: CASSERDTGNEQFF. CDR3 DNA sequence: TGTGCCAGCAGTGAAAGGGATACGGGCAATGAGCAGTTCTTC.

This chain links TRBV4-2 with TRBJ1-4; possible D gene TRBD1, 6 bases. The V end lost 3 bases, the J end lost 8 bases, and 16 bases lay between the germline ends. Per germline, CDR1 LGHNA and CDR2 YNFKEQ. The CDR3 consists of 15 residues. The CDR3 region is CASSQEGGREEKLFF. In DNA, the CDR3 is TGTGCCAGCAGCCAGGAGGGGGGGCGGGAGGAAAAACTGTTTTTT.

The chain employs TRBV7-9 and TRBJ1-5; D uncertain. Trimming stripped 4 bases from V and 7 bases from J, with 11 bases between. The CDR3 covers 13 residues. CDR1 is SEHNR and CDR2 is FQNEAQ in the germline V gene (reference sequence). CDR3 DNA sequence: TGTGCCAGCAGCTCGGGTTCCGTCCAGCCCCAGCATTTT. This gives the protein CASSSGSVQPQHF. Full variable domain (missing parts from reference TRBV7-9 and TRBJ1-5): DTGVSQNPRHKITKRGQNVTFRCDPISEHNRLYWYRQTLGQGPEFLTYFQNEAQLEKSRLLSDRFSAERPKGSFSTLEIQRTEQGDSAMYLCASSSGSVQPQHFGDGTRLSIL.

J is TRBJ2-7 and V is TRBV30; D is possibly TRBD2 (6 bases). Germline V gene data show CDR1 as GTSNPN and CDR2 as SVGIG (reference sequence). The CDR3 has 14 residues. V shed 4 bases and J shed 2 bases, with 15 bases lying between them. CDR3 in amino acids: CAWNFHGGTYEQYF. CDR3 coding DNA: TGTGCCTGGAACTTTCATGGGGGGACCTACGAGCAGTACTTC.

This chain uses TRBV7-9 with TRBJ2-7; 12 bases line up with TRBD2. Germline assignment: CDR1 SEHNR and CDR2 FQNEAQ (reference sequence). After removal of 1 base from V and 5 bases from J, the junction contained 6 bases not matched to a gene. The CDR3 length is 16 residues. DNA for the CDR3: TGTGCCAGCAGCTTAGGCCTAGCGGGAGGGCCCCACGAGCAGTACTTC. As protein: CASSLGLAGGPHEQYF.

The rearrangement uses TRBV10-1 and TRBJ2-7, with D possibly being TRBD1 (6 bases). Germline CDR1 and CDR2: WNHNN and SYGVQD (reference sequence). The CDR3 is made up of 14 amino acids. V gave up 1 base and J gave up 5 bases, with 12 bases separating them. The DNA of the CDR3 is TGCGCCAGCAGTGAGTTACAGGGTAAAGACGAGCAGTACTTC. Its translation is CASSELQGKDEQYF.

As DNA, the CDR3 is TGTGCCAGCAGCGTAGGAGGTGGGCCCTCTTCAGATACGCAGTATTTT. It codes for CASSVGGGPSSDTQYF. The gene calls are TRBV9 and TRBJ2-3; no clear D gene. V lost 0 bases and J lost 4, with 15 bases in between. CDR1 is SGDLS, CDR2 YYNGEE, per germline. This CDR3 spans 16 amino acids.

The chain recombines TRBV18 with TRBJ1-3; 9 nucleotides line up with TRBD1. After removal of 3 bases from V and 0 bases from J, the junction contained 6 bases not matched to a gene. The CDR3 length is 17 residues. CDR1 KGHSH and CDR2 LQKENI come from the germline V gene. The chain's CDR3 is CASSPRDRVVSGNTIYF. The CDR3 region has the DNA TGTGCCAGCTCACCCAGGGACAGGGTAGTCTCTGGAAACACCATATATTTT. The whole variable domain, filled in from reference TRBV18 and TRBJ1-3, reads NAGVMQNPRHLVRRRGQEARLRCSPMKGHSHVYWYRQLPEEGLKFMVYLQKENIIDESGMPKERFSAEFPKEGPSILRIQQVVRGDSAAYFCASSPRDRVVSGNTIYFGEGSWLTVV.

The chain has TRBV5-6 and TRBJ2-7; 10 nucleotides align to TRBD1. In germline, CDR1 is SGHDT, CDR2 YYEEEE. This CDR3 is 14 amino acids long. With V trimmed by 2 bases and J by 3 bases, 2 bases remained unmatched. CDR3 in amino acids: CASSFGTGVYEQYF. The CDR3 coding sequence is TGTGCCAGCAGCTTCGGGACAGGGGTCTACGAGCAGTACTTC.

The CDR3 loop reads CASSLDPWVNTGELFF. As DNA, the CDR3 is TGTGCCAGCAGCTTAGATCCGTGGGTGAACACCGGGGAGCTGTTTTTT. This chain connects TRBV11-2 to TRBJ2-2; no clear D gene. Between the trimmed V and J ends, which lost 0 bases and 1 base, there was a span of 9 bases. Germline V CDR1 and CDR2: SGHAT, FQNNGV. There are 16 residues in the CDR3.

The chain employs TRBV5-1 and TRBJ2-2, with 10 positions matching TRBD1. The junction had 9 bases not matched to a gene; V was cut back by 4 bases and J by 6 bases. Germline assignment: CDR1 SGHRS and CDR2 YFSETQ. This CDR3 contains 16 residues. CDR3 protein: CASSTGTGVFSGELFF. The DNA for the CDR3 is TGCGCCAGCAGCACCGGGACAGGGGTTTTCTCCGGGGAGCTGTTTTTT.

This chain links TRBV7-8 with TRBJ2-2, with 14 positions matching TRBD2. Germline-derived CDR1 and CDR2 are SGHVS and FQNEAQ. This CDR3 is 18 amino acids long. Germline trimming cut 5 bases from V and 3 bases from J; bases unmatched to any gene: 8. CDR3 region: CASSMGLAGVADTGELFF. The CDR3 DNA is TGTGCCAGCAGCATGGGACTAGCGGGAGTCGCCGACACCGGGGAGCTGTTTTTT.

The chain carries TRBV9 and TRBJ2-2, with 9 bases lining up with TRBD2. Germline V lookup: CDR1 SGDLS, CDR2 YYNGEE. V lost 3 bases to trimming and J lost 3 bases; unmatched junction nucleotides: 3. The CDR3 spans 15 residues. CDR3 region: CASSALAGHTGELFF. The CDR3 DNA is TGTGCCAGCAGCGCCCTAGCGGGACACACCGGGGAGCTGTTTTTT.

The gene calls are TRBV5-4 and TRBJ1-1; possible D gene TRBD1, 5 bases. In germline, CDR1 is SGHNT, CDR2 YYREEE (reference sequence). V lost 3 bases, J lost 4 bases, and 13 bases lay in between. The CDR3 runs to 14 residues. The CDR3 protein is CASSSRGGGTEAFF. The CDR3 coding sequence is TGTGCCAGCAGCTCTAGGGGAGGCGGCACTGAAGCTTTCTTT.

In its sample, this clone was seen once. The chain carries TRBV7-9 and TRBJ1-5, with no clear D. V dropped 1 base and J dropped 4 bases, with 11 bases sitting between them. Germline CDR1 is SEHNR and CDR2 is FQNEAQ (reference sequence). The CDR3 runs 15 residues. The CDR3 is CASSLGWQDNQPQHF. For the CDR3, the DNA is TGTGCCAGCAGCTTAGGGTGGCAGGATAATCAGCCCCAGCATTTT.

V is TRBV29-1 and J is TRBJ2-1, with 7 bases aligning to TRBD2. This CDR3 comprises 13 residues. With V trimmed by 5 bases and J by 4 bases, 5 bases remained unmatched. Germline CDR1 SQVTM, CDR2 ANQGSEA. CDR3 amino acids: CSVRSSGYNEQFF. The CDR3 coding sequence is TGCAGCGTTAGAAGTAGCGGGTACAATGAGCAGTTCTTC.

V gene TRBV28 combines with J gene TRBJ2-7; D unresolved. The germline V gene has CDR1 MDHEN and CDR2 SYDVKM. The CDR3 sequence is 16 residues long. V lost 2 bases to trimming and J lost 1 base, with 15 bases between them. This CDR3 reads CASSLPTPLGSYEQYF. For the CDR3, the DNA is TGTGCCAGCAGTTTACCCACCCCTTTAGGATCCTACGAGCAGTACTTC.

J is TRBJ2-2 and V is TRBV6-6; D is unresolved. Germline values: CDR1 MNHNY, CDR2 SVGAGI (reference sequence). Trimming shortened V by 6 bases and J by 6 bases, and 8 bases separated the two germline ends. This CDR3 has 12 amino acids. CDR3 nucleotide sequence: TGTGCCAGCAGCGTGTTGGCCGGGGAGCTGTTTTTT. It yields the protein CASSVLAGELFF.

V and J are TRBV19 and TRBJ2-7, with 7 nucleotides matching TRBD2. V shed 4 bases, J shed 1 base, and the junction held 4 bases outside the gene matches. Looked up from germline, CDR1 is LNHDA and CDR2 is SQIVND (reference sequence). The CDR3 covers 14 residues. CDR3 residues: CASSNSGYSYEQYF. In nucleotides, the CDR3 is TGTGCCAGTAGTAATAGCGGGTATTCCTACGAGCAGTACTTC.

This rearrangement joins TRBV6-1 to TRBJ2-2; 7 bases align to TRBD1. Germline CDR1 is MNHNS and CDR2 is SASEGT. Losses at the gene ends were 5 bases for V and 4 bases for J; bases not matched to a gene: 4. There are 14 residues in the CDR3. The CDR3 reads CASSRQGTTGELFF. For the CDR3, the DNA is TGTGCCAGCAGTAGACAGGGAACCACCGGGGAGCTGTTTTTT.

CDR3 DNA sequence: TGTGCCAGCAGAAAGGGAGGAAGCCAAAACTATGGCTACACCTTC. Its translation: CASRKGGSQNYGYTF. This chain connects TRBV6-1 to TRBJ1-2; no firm D call. CDR1 and CDR2 from the germline V gene are MNHNS and SASEGT. The CDR3 contains 15 residues. V gave up 6 bases and J gave up 2 bases, with 16 bases separating them.